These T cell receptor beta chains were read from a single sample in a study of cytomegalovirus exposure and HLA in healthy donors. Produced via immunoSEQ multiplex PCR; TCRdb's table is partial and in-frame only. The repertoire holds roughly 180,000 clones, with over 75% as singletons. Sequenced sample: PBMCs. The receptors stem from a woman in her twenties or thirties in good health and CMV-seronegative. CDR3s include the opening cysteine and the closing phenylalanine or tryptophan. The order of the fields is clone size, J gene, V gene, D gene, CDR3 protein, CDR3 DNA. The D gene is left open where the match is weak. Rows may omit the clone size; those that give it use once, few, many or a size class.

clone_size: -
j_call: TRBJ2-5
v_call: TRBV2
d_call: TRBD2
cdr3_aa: CASSPTLAGWTQYF
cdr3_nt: TGTGCCAGCAGCCCTACACTAGCGGGGTGGACCCAGTACTTC

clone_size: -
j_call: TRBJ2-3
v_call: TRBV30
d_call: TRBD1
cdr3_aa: CAWSVITGGADTQYF
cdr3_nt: TGTGCCTGGAGTGTTATTACAGGGGGCGCAGATACGCAGTATTTT

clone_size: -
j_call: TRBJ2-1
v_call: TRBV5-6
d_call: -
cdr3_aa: CASSLGGPPSSYNEQFF
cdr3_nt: TGTGCCAGCAGCTTAGGGGGTCCCCCTAGCTCCTACAATGAGCAGTTCTTC

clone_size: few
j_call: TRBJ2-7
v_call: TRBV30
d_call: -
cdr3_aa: CAWSVGGGFNEQYF
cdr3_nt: TGTGCCTGGAGTGTAGGGGGGGGATTCAACGAGCAGTACTTC

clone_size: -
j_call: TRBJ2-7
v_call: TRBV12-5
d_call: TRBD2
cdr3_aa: CASWGLAGITEQYF
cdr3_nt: TGTGCTAGTTGGGGGCTAGCGGGGATTACCGAGCAGTACTTC

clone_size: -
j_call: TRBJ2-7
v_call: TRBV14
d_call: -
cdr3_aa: CASSRLGDVRSYEQYF
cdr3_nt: TGTGCCAGCAGCCGACTAGGGGACGTTCGTTCCTACGAGCAGTACTTC

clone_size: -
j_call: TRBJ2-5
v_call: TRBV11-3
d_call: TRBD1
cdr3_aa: CASSVTGRFETQYF
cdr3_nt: TGTGCCAGCAGCGTGACAGGGAGATTTGAGACCCAGTACTTC

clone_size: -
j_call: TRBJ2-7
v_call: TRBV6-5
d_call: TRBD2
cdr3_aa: CASSAPGGEQYF
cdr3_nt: TGTGCCAGCAGTGCACCGGGGGGGGAGCAGTACTTC

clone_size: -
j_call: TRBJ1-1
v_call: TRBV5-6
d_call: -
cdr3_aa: CASSLTTEAFF
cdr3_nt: TGTGCCAGCAGCTTGACTACTGAAGCTTTCTTT

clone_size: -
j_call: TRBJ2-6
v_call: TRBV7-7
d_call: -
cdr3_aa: CASSPFEGAGANVLTF
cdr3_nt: TGTGCTAGCAGCCCGTTCGAGGGAGCTGGGGCCAACGTCCTGACTTTC

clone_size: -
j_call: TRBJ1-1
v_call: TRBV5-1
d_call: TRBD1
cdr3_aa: CASSPDTGANTEAFF
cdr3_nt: TGCGCCAGCAGCCCGGATACAGGGGCCAACACTGAAGCTTTCTTT

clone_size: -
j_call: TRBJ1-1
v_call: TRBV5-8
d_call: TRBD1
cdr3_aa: CASSRDRYTEAFF
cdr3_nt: TGTGCCAGCAGCAGGGACAGATACACTGAAGCTTTCTTT

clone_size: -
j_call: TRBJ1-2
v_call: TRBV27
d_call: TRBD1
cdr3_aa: CASSFRDRGYGYTF
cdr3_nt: TGTGCCAGCAGTTTCCGGGACAGGGGCTATGGCTACACCTTC

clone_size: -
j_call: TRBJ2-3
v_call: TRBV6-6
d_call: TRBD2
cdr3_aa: CASSLAGGPADTQYF
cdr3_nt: TGTGCCAGTTCCCTAGCGGGGGGCCCCGCGGATACGCAGTATTTT

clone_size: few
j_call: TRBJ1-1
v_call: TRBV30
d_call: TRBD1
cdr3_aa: CAWRRDVQGPEAFF
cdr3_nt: TGTGCCTGGAGGAGGGACGTACAGGGGCCTGAAGCTTTCTTT

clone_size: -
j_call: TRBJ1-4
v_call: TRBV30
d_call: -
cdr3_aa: CAQGRGGEKLFF
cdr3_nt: TGTGCCCAAGGGAGGGGCGGTGAAAAACTGTTTTTT

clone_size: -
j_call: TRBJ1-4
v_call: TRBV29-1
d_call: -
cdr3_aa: CSVHTGTNEKLFF
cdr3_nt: TGCAGCGTTCACACAGGAACTAATGAAAAACTGTTTTTT

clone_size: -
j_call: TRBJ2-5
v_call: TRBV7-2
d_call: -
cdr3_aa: CASSLPEETQYF
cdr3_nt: TGTGCCAGCAGCTTACCTGAAGAGACCCAGTACTTC

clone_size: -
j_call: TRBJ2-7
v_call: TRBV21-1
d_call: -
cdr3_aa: CASSKAGASSYEQYF
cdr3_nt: TGTGCCAGCAGCAAAGCAGGGGCCTCTTCCTACGAGCAGTACTTC

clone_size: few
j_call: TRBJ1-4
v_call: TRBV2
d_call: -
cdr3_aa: CASSARTATNEKLFF
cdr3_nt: TGTGCCAGCAGTGCCAGGACAGCAACTAATGAAAAACTGTTTTTT

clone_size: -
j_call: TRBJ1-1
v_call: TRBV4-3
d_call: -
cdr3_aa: CASSGRVQPEAFF
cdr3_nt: TGCGCCAGCAGCGGCAGGGTTCAGCCTGAAGCTTTCTTT

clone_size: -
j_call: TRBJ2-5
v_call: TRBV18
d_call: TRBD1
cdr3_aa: CASSPSTGGAQYF
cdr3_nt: TGTGCCAGCTCACCATCGACAGGGGGGGCCCAGTACTTC

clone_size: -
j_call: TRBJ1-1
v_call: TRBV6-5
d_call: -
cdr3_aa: CASSQWETEAFF
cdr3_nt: TGTGCCAGCAGTCAATGGGAGACTGAAGCTTTCTTT

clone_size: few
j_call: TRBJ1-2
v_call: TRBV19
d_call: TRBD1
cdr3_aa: CASSLRTGYGYTF
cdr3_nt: TGTGCCAGTAGTCTGAGGACAGGCTATGGCTACACCTTC

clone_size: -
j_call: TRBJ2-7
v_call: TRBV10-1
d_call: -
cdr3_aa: CASSDYINHEQYF
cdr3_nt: TGCGCCAGCAGTGATTACATTAATCACGAGCAGTACTTC

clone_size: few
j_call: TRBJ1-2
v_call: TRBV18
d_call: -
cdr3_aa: CASSPGTGTNYGYTF
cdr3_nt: TGTGCCAGCTCACCAGGTACAGGGACGAACTATGGCTACACCTTC

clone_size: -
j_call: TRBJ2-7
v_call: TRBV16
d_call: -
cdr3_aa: CASSQFGQVYEQYF
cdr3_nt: TGTGCCAGCAGCCAATTTGGGCAGGTCTACGAGCAGTACTTC

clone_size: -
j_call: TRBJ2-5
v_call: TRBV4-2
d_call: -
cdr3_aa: CASSQDGVGRGAVRQETQYF
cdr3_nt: TGTGCCAGCAGCCAAGATGGGGTCGGGCGCGGGGCAGTAAGACAAGAGACCCAGTACTTC

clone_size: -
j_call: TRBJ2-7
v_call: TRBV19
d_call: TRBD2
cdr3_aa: CASGLALSYEQYF
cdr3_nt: TGTGCCAGCGGACTAGCCCTTTCCTACGAGCAGTACTTC

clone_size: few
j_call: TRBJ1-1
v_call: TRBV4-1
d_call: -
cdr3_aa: CASSQVDRMNTEAFF
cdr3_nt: TGCGCCAGCAGCCAAGTAGACAGGATGAACACTGAAGCTTTCTTT

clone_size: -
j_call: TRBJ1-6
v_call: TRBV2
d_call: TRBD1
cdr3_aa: CASSHRDRGHIGGSPLHF
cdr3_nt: TGTGCCAGCAGTCACCGGGACAGGGGGCATATAGGTGGTTCACCCCTCCACTTT

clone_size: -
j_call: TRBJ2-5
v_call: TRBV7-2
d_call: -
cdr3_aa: CASSQGAGETQYF
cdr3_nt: TGTGCCAGCTCCCAGGGAGCGGGAGAGACCCAGTACTTC

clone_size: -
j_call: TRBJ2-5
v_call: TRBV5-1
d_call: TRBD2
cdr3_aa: CASSLAGAGGPSDTQYF
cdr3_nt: TGCGCCAGCAGCTTGGCCGGGGCGGGGGGGCCGAGTGATACCCAGTACTTC

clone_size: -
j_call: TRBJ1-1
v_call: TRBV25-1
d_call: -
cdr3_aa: CASSELGWGEVNTEAFF
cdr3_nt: TGTGCCAGCAGTGAACTTGGGTGGGGGGAGGTGAACACTGAAGCTTTCTTT

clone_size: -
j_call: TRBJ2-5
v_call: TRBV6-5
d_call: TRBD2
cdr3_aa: CASNPSGGPQETQYF
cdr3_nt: TGTGCCAGCAACCCTAGCGGGGGTCCCCAAGAGACCCAGTACTTC

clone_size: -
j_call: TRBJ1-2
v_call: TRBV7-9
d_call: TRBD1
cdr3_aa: CASSYGTGEGRSYGYTF
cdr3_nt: TGTGCCAGCAGCTATGGGACAGGGGAAGGTCGTAGCTATGGCTACACCTTC

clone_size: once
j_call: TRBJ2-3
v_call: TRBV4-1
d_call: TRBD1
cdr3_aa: CASSPTGTGVGTQYF
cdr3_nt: TGCGCCAGCAGCCCTACCGGGACAGGGGTTGGTACGCAGTATTTT

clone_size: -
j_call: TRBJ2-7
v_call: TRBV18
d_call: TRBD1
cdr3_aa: CASSPPGLGQGAYEQYF
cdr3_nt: TGTGCCAGCTCACCACCGGGTTTAGGACAGGGGGCCTACGAGCAGTACTTC

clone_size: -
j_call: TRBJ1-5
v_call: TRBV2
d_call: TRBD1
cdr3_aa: CASSPIGSTGIQPQHF
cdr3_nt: TGTGCCAGCAGCCCGATCGGATCGACAGGGATCCAGCCCCAGCATTTT

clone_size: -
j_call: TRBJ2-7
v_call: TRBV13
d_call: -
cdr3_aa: CASSPSGSSYEQYF
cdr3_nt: TGTGCCAGCAGCCCCTCGGGTAGCTCCTACGAGCAGTACTTC

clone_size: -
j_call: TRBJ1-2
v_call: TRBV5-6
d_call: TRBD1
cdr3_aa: CASIKDRDFDGYTF
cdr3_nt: TGTGCCAGCATCAAGGACAGGGACTTTGATGGCTACACCTTC

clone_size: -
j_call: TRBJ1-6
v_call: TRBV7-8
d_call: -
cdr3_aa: CASSLRREDSSYNSPLHF
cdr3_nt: TGTGCCAGCAGCTTACGGAGGGAGGATAGCTCCTATAATTCACCCCTCCACTTT

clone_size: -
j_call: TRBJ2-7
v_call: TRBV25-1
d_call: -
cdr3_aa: CASALGGEQYF
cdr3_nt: TGTGCCAGCGCCCTCGGGGGCGAGCAGTACTTC

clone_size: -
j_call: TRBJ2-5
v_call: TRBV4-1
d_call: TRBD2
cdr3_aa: CASSQVLGGRETQYF
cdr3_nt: TGCGCCAGCAGCCAAGTTTTGGGGGGGAGGGAGACCCAGTACTTC

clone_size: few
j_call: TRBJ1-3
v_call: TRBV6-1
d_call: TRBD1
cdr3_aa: CASSDRGMGNTIYF
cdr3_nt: TGTGCCAGCAGCGACAGGGGGATGGGAAACACCATATATTTT